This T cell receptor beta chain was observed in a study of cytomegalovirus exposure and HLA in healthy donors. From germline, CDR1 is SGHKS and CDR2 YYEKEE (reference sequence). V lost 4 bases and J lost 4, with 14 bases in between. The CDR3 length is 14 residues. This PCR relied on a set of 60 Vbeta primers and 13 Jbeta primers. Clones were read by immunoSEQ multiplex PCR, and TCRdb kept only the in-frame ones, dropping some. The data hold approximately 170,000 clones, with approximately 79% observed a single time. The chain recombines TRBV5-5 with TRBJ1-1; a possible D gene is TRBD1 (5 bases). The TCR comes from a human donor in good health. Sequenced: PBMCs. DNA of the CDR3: TGTGCCAGCAGCCGTGGGGGAGGGGCCACTGAAGCTTTCTTT. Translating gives CASSRGGGATEAFF. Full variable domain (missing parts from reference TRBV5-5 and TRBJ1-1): DAGVTQSPTHLIKTRGQQVTLRCSPISGHKSVSWYQQVLGQGPQFIFQYYEKEERGRGNFPDRFSARQFPNYSSELNVNALLLGDSALYLCASSRGGGATEAFFGQGTRLTVV.